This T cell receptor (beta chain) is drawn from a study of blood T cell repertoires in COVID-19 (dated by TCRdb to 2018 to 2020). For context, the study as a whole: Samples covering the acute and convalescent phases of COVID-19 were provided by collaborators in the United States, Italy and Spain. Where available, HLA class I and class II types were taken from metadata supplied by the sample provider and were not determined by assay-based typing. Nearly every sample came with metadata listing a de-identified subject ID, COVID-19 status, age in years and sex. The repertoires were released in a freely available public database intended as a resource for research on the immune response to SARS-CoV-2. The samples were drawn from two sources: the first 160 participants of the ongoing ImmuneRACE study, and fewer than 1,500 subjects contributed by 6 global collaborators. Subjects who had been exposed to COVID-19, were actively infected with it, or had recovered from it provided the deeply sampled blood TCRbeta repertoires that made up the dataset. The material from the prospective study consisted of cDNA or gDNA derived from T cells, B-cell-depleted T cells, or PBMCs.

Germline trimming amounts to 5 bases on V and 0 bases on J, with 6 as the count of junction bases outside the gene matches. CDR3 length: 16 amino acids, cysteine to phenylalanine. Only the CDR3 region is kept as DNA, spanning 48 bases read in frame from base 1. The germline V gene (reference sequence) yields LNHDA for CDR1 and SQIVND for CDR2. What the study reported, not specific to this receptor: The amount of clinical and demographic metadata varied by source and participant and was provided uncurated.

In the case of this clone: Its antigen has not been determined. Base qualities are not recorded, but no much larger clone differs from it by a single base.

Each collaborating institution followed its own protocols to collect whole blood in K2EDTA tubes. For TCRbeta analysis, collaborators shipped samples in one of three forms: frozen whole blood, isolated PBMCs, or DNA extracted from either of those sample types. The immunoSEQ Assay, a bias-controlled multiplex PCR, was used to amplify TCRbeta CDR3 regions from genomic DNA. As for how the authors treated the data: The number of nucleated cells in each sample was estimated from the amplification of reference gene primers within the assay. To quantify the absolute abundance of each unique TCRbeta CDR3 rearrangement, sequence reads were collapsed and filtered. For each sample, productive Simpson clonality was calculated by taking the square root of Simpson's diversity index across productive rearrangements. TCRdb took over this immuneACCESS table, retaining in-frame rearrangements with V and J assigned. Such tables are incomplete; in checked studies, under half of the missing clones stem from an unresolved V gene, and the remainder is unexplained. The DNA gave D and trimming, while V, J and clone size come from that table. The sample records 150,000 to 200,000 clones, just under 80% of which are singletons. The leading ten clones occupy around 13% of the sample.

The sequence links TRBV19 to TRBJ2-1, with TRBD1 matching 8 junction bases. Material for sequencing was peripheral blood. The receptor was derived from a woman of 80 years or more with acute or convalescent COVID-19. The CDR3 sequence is CASSLNRGDSYNEQFF. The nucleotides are TGTGCCAGTAGTCTAAACAGGGGGGACTCCTACAATGAGCAGTTCTTC.